This TCR beta chain was documented in a study of shared clonotypes between healthy human individuals. Study-wide results and caveats: The study found about 5% of naive CD4 clonotypes shared across a few donors.

In regard to this clone: The antigen is unknown.

Several immunoSEQ plates received, in even portions, the genomic DNA of each subset. Here immunoSEQ multiplex PCR was the method, and the copy in TCRdb shows in-frame clones only, minus some. Altogether about 2,100,000 clones are present, roughly 91% being singletons, with the ten largest covering 1.5% to 2%. It was CD45RO-negative cells, positively selected for CCR7, that made up naive CD8 cells, with terminally differentiated effector memory CD45RA+ cells excluded. Sequencing used naive CD8+ T cells from PBMCs. The TCR was taken from a young man in good health. Some clones in this sample may be carry-over from other donors' samples.

DNA for the CDR3: TGTGCCAGCAGTCCTATGGCATCCTCCTACAATGAGCAGTTCTTC. This encodes CASSPMASSYNEQFF. The chain has TRBV14 and TRBJ2-1, with D uncertain. The CDR3 is 15 residues long. Trimming removed 6 bases at V and 0 bases at J, with 12 bases between. CDR1 SGHDN and CDR2 FVKESK come from the germline V gene.